The source of this T cell receptor (beta chain) is a study of cytomegalovirus exposure and HLA in healthy donors. Remarks on this clone: The antigen is unknown.

TCRdb's table, derived via immunoSEQ multiplex PCR, lists solely in-frame clones and lacks some. The sample includes about 110,000 clones, approximately 94% seen only once; the top ten take 0.67%. The germline V gene has CDR1 SGHRS and CDR2 YFSETQ. This CDR3 comprises 16 residues. The V segment lost 0 bases and the J segment 6 bases; nucleotides outside the gene matches: 7. Overall study findings and caveats: About 150 TCR beta chains were listed as cytomegalovirus-associated.

The sequenced material came from PBMCs. The TCR comes from a woman aged 18-30 years in good health and CMV-seronegative. The rearrangement joins TRBV5-1 to TRBJ2-2, with 8 bases identical to TRBD2. The CDR3 coding sequence is TGCGCCAGCAGCTTGGAACCGGGGGGGCTAGCCGGGGAGCTGTTTTTT. This translates into CASSLEPGGLAGELFF.